Sequencing of this T cell receptor (beta chain) was carried out in a study of human T cells and chemical hapten exposure. The length of the CDR3 is 12 residues. The V gene lost 3 bases and the J gene lost 8 bases, with 10 bases spanning the gap. From germline, CDR1 is LGHDT and CDR2 YNNKEL (reference sequence). Total RNA was isolated from whole blood that had not been fractionated. Original processing methods: Individual samples carried between 23,224 and 690,600 TCRs, with about 88,000 as the median. TCRdb re-derived calls from the 5' RACE reads in MiXCR, one entry per CDR3 protein. None of the V and J calls come from the authors' own analysis; TCRdb made them. The sample comprises over 95,000 distinct CDR3 sequences, 15% to 20% of which are singletons, and around 2.7% rests with the top ten.

V gene TRBV3-1 combines with J gene TRBJ1-1; a weak D match, TRBD1 (5 bases). The source is a human donor in good health. CDR3 region: CASSQQGSEAFF. In DNA, the CDR3 is TGTGCCAGCAGCCAGCAGGGCTCCGAAGCTTTCTTT.